The 29 T cell receptor beta chains given below trace back to one sample, sequenced in a study of blood T cell repertoires in COVID-19. Measured with immunoSEQ multiplex PCR; TCRdb has only the in-frame clones, and not every one. The table records under 150,000 clones, 84% of them present only once. Sequencing was carried out using PBMCs or T cells enriched from blood (not recorded which). These TCRs come from a middle-aged man in a cohort exposed to, infected with or recovered from COVID-19 (not recorded which).

The chain couples TRBV5-1 to TRBJ1-1, with TRBD1 matching over 7 bases. The CDR3 loop spans 18 amino acids. V trimming: 2 bases; J trimming: 0 bases; junction bases outside the gene matches: 13. Per germline, CDR1 SGHRS and CDR2 YFSETQ. The CDR3 DNA reads TGCGCCAGCAGCTTCCGAACCGGGACAGAAAACCTGAACACTGAAGCTTTCTTT. Residues: CASSFRTGTENLNTEAFF.

J is TRBJ1-2 and V is TRBV7-2; 7 nucleotides line up with TRBD1. The CDR3 runs to 13 residues. J gave up 4 bases and V 5 bases, and 4 bases lay outside the gene matches. The V gene's germline CDR1 is SGHTA and CDR2 FQGNSA. CDR3 coding DNA: TGTGCCAGCAGCGCGGGACAGCTCTATGGCTACACCTTC. Translated, it gives CASSAGQLYGYTF.

This rearrangement joins TRBV30 to TRBJ2-1; TRBD1 agrees at 7 bases. CDR1 is GTSNPN, CDR2 SVGIG, per germline (reference sequence). V was clipped by 3 bases and J by 7 bases; unmatched bases: 6. The CDR3 sequence is 13 residues long. In DNA, the CDR3 is TGTGCCTGGAGACCCCCAGGGGGAAATGAGCAGTTCTTC. Translated, it gives CAWRPPGGNEQFF. Full variable domain (missing parts from reference TRBV30 and TRBJ2-1): SQTIHQWPATLVQPVGSPLSLECTVEGTSNPNLYWYRQAAGRGLQLLFYSVGIGQISSEVPQNLSASRPQDRQFILSSKKLLLSDSGFYLCAWRPPGGNEQFFGPGTRLTVL.

This clone was observed a few times. The chain has TRBV7-2 and TRBJ2-5; D is possibly TRBD1 (6 bases). Trimming pared 4 bases from V and 4 bases from J, leaving 19 bases between. CDR1 and CDR2 from the germline V gene are SGHTA and FQGNSA. The CDR3 is 16 amino acids. The CDR3 nucleotides read TGTGCCAGCAGCTCCGACAGGCCCCTTGTATCAGAGACCCAGTACTTC. Its translation: CASSSDRPLVSETQYF. The variable domain in full, completed from reference TRBV7-2 and TRBJ2-5, reads GAGVSQSPSNKVTEKGKDVELRCDPISGHTALYWYRQSLGQGLEFLIYFQGNSAPDKSGLPSDRFSAERTGGSVSTLTIQRTQQEDSAVYLCASSSDRPLVSETQYFGPGTRLLVL.

This clone was seen a handful of times. V usage is TRBV28 and J usage is TRBJ2-5, with 11 bases that match TRBD1. Germline assignment: CDR1 MDHEN and CDR2 SYDVKM. Trimming removed 4 bases from V and 4 bases from J; junction bases left unmatched: 5. The CDR3 loop spans 15 amino acids. The CDR3 loop reads CASSSGQGAGETQYF. For the CDR3, the DNA is TGTGCCAGCAGTTCCGGACAGGGGGCCGGAGAGACCCAGTACTTC.

This clone was seen more than once but under ten times. The chain is built from TRBV6-5 and TRBJ2-1; the D gene is possibly TRBD2 (5 bases). Germline assignment: CDR1 MNHEY and CDR2 SVGAGI. The CDR3 has 15 residues. Trimming took 0 bases from V and 1 from J, leaving 7 bases between them. The CDR3 DNA reads TGTGCCAGCAGTTACTCGGGCGGGTCCTACAATGAGCAGTTCTTC. This codes for CASSYSGGSYNEQFF.

This clone was seen once. The chain joins TRBV9 to TRBJ1-6, with a possible D match to TRBD1 (5 bases). This CDR3 spans 15 amino acids. Trimming removed 3 bases at V and 8 bases at J, with 15 bases between. The germline V gene has CDR1 SGDLS and CDR2 YYNGEE. CDR3 in amino acids: CASSATDSPYSPLHF. DNA for the CDR3: TGTGCCAGCAGCGCAACAGACAGCCCCTATTCACCCCTCCACTTT.

The V and J genes are TRBV15 and TRBJ1-2, with D maybe TRBD1 (5 bases). The germline V gene has CDR1 LNHNV and CDR2 YYDKDF (reference sequence). Trimming cost V 0 bases and J 7 bases, with 12 bases left between them. This CDR3 spans 14 amino acids. CDR3 DNA sequence: TGTGCCACCAGCAGAGATTCCAGGGCAGGTGGCTACACCTTC. Residues: CATSRDSRAGGYTF.

V usage is TRBV27 and J usage is TRBJ2-7; 8 bases map to TRBD1. From germline, CDR1 is MNHEY and CDR2 SMNVEV (reference sequence). This CDR3 region has 15 residues. Trimming cost V 4 bases and J 4 bases; bases outside gene matches: 9. The CDR3 DNA reads as TGTGCCAGCAGTTACTCGACAGGGGAGATTTACGAGCAGTACTTC. Translation: CASSYSTGEIYEQYF.

This clone was seen a few times. The chain is built from TRBV5-4 and TRBJ1-1, with TRBD1 identical over 9 bases. The germline gives CDR1 SGHNT, CDR2 YYREEE (reference sequence). V was pared by 3 bases and J by 5 bases, with 5 bases of the junction left unmatched. CDR3 length: 14 amino acids. DNA for the CDR3: TGTGCCAGCAGCTCCGGACAGGGGTGGACTGAAGCTTTCTTT. Protein product: CASSSGQGWTEAFF.

V and J are TRBV29-1 and TRBJ1-1, with D maybe TRBD1 (5 bases). From germline, CDR1 is SQVTM and CDR2 ANQGSEA. There are 12 residues in the CDR3. Trimming removed 0 bases at V and 4 bases at J, with 6 bases between. CDR3: CSVEEGATEAFF. In DNA, the CDR3 is TGCAGCGTTGAAGAAGGGGCCACTGAAGCTTTCTTT.

V is TRBV27 and J is TRBJ1-5; D is undetermined. The CDR3 extends over 14 amino acids. From germline, CDR1 is MNHEY and CDR2 SMNVEV (reference sequence). Between the trimmed V and J ends, which lost 0 bases and 5 bases, there was a span of 8 bases. CDR3 bases: TGTGCCAGCAGTTTATCCTACCGAGATCAGCCCCAGCATTTT. Protein: CASSLSYRDQPQHF.

This clone was observed once. This rearrangement joins TRBV19 to TRBJ2-5; 9 nucleotides line up with TRBD2. V dropped 4 bases and J dropped 1; count of bases not matched to a gene: 1. This CDR3 is 14 amino acids long. The V gene's germline CDR1 is LNHDA and CDR2 SQIVND (reference sequence). CDR3: CASSRLAAQETQYF. DNA for the CDR3: TGTGCCAGTAGTAGACTAGCGGCCCAAGAGACCCAGTACTTC.

As DNA, the CDR3 is TGTGCCAGCTCACTATCGGGACAGGGAAAAGGTCAGCCCCAGCATTTT. This translates into CASSLSGQGKGQPQHF. The chain carries TRBV18 and TRBJ1-5; 9 bases are shared with TRBD1. CDR1 KGHSH and CDR2 LQKENI come from the germline V gene. The V gene end was trimmed by 4 bases and the J gene end by 6 bases; junction bases not matched to a gene: 10. This CDR3 has 16 residues. The variable domain in full, with the rest retrieved from reference TRBV18 and TRBJ1-5, is NAGVMQNPRHLVRRRGQEARLRCSPMKGHSHVYWYRQLPEEGLKFMVYLQKENIIDESGMPKERFSAEFPKEGPSILRIQQVVRGDSAAYFCASSLSGQGKGQPQHFGDGTRLSIL.

With regard to this clone: The junction shows a germline mismatch at one end, possibly a read error. Within the sample, other DNA sequences also encode this same CDR3. The genes are TRBV11-2 and TRBJ2-5, with 14 positions matching TRBD2. Germline V lookup: CDR1 SGHAT, CDR2 FQNNGV. The CDR3 runs to 16 residues. In DNA form, the CDR3 reads TGTGCTAGCAGCGTTAGGACTAGCGGGGGGCAAGAGACCCAGTACTTC. It codes for CASSVRTSGGQETQYF.

The gene calls are TRBV3-1 (or the pseudogene TRBV3-2) and TRBJ2-7; tentatively, D is TRBD1 (5 bases). Germline CDR1 is LGHDT and CDR2 is YNNKEL (reference sequence). This CDR3 is built from 17 residues. V lost 3 bases, J lost 2 bases, and 20 bases lay in between. The CDR3 is CASSHRVFKGLTYEQYF. The CDR3 DNA follows: TGTGCCAGCAGCCACCGCGTTTTCAAGGGGCTGACCTACGAGCAGTACTTC.

The rearrangement joins TRBV6-1 to TRBJ2-2; 8 bases are a match to TRBD1. The CDR3 is 16 amino acids. Germline V gene sequence: CDR1 MNHNS, CDR2 SASEGT. V shed 0 bases, J shed 4 bases, and the junction held 4 bases outside the gene matches. The CDR3 DNA follows: TGTGCCAGCAGTGAAGCGGCAGGGGGCCCCACCGGGGAGCTGTTTTTT. Protein sequence: CASSEAAGGPTGELFF.

The V and J genes are TRBV2 and TRBJ2-7, with TRBD2 matching 8 bases. This CDR3 has 13 residues. CDR1 and CDR2 (germline): SNHLY, FYNNEI. The CDR3 coding sequence is TGTGCAGCGCTATTGCGGGGGGCCTACGAGCAGTACTTC. Protein: CAALLRGAYEQYF.

The V call is TRBV7-9, the J call TRBJ2-2; TRBD2 is a possible D gene (6 bases). In germline, CDR1 is SEHNR, CDR2 FQNEAQ (reference sequence). CDR3 size: 14 residues. V gave up 3 bases and J gave up 7 bases, with 12 bases separating them. The CDR3 DNA reads TGTGCCAGCAGCTTTGACGGGAGTGTCGGGGAGCTGTTTTTT. Protein: CASSFDGSVGELFF.

The chain has TRBV6-2 or TRBV6-3 and TRBJ2-7; no definite D call. Trimming took off 4 bases at V and 0 bases at J, with 4 bases between the two ends. The germline V gene encodes CDR1 MNHEY and CDR2 SVGEGT. The CDR3 has 12 residues. The CDR3 region has the DNA TGTGCCAGCAGTTCTTCCTCCTACGAGCAGTACTTC. This sequence encodes CASSSSSYEQYF.

This sequence joins TRBV7-9 and TRBJ2-1; a weak D match, TRBD2 (6 bases). CDR3 size: 15 residues. Germline V gene sequence: CDR1 SEHNR, CDR2 FQNEAQ (reference sequence). The V end lost 0 bases, the J end lost 6 bases, and 12 bases lay between the germline ends. As DNA, the CDR3 is TGTGCCAGCAGCTTAGCCGTCGGGGGATTCAATGAGCAGTTCTTC. It specifies CASSLAVGGFNEQFF.

The chain recombines TRBV7-9 with TRBJ2-5; maybe TRBD2 (6 bases). Germline lookup yields CDR1 SEHNR and CDR2 FQNEAQ (reference sequence). Trimming removed 10 bases from V and 1 base from J, with 13 bases in between. The CDR3 runs to 13 residues. The CDR3 nucleotides read TGTGCCACCTCAGGAGGGCTCCAAGAGACCCAGTACTTC. It yields the protein CATSGGLQETQYF.

The rearrangement joins TRBV19 to TRBJ2-6, with a weak D call TRBD1 (5 bases). The germline V and J ends were trimmed by 0 bases and 0 bases, with 15 bases remaining between them. CDR1 is LNHDA and CDR2 is SQIVND in the germline V gene (reference sequence). CDR3 length: 19 amino acids. CDR3 bases: TGTGCCAGTAGTATAGATGGCGACAGTTCCCCCTCTGGGGCCAACGTCCTGACTTTC. This encodes CASSIDGDSSPSGANVLTF.

The V and J genes are TRBV12-5 and TRBJ2-2; D possibly corresponds to TRBD1 (5 bases). The CDR3 runs 16 residues. Germline assignment: CDR1 LGHNT and CDR2 FRNRAP. V lost 1 base to trimming and J lost 7 bases, with 16 bases between them. CDR3 nucleotides: TGTGCTAGTGGTTTGGATTTCGGACAAACCGGCGGGGAGCTGTTTTTT. Residues: CASGLDFGQTGGELFF.

The gene calls are TRBV11-2 and TRBJ2-7, with D possibly being TRBD2 (5 bases). This CDR3 spans 12 amino acids. CDR1 is SGHAT, CDR2 FQNNGV, per germline. Trimming shortened V by 1 base and J by 5 bases, and 6 bases separated the two germline ends. CDR3 residues: CASSLAGNEQYF. In DNA form, the CDR3 reads TGTGCCAGCAGCTTAGCGGGGAACGAGCAGTACTTC.

With regard to this clone: The junction differs from germline at one of its ends, possibly a read error. This chain links TRBV6-1 with TRBJ1-3; 8 nucleotides match TRBD1. Germline V gene sequence: CDR1 MNHNS, CDR2 SASEGT. This CDR3 has 15 amino acids. The CDR3 loop reads CASSKAGGPGNTIYF. CDR3 in DNA: TGTGCCAGCAGTAAAGCAGGGGGCCCCGGAAACACCATATATTTT.

The chain employs TRBV18 and TRBJ2-1, with 7 bases aligning to TRBD2. V dropped 2 bases and J dropped 0; count of bases not matched to a gene: 10. Looked up from germline, CDR1 is KGHSH and CDR2 is LQKENI. There are 18 residues in the CDR3. The CDR3 loop is CASSPRPSGLSSYNEQFF. The DNA for the CDR3 is TGTGCCAGCTCACCAAGACCTAGCGGTTTAAGCTCCTACAATGAGCAGTTCTTC.

The chain carries TRBV9 and TRBJ1-4, with D possibly TRBD1 on 5 matching bases. Trimming shortened V by 3 bases and J by 5 bases, and 17 bases separated the two germline ends. Germline V gene sequence: CDR1 SGDLS, CDR2 YYNGEE. The CDR3 spans 16 residues. CDR3 sequence (DNA): TGTGCCAGCAGCGGTAGAAGCGGGGGGTCCAATGAAAAACTGTTTTTT. As protein: CASSGRSGGSNEKLFF.

The chain combines TRBV18 with TRBJ1-1; 8 bases are shared with TRBD1. CDR3 size: 16 residues. CDR1 and CDR2 from the germline V gene are KGHSH and LQKENI. The junction had 8 bases not matched to a gene; V was cut back by 5 bases and J by 0 bases. The CDR3 bases are TGTGCCAGCTCATCGGACAGGGCTTTCATGAACACTGAAGCTTTCTTT. Protein sequence: CASSSDRAFMNTEAFF.